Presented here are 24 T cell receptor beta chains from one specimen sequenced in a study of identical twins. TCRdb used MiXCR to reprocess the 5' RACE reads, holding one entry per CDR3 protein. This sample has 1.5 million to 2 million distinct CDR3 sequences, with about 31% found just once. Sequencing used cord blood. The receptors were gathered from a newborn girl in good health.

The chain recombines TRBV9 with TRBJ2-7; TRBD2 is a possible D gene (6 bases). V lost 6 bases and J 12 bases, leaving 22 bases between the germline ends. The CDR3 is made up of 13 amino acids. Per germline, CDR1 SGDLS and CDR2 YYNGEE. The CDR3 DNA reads TGTGCCAGCACCCGGGACTTTCAAGAGACCCGGTACTTC. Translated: CASTRDFQETRYF. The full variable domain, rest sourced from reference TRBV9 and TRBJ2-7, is DSGVTQTPKHLITATGQRVTLRCSPRSGDLSVYWYQQSLDQGLQFLIQYYNGEERAKGNILERFSAQQFPDLHSELNLSSLELGDSALYFCASTRDFQETRYFGPGTRLTVT.

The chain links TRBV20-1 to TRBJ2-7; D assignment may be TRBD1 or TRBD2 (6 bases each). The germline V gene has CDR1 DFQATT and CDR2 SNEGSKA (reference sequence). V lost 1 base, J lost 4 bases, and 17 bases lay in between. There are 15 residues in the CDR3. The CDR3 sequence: CSARGRGPSSYEQYF. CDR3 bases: TGCAGTGCTAGAGGCCGGGGGCCTTCCTCTTACGAGCAGTACTTC.

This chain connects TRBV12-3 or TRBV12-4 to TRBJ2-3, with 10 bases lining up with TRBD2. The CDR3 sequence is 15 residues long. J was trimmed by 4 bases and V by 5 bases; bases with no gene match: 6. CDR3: CASSLLAGIPDTQYF. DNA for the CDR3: TGTGCCAGCAGTCTACTAGCGGGAATTCCAGATACGCAGTATTTT.

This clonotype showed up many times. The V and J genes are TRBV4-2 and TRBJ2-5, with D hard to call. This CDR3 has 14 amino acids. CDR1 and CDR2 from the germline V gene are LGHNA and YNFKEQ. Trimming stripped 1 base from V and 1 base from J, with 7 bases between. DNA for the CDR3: TGTGCCAGCAGCCAAGGTCCTAGCCAAGAGACCCAGTACTTC. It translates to CASSQGPSQETQYF.

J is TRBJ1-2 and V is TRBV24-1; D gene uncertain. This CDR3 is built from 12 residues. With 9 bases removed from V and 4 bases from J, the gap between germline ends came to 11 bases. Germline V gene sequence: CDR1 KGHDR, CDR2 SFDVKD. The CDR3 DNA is TGTGCCACCCTAGGGAATATCTATGGCTACACCTTC. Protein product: CATLGNIYGYTF.

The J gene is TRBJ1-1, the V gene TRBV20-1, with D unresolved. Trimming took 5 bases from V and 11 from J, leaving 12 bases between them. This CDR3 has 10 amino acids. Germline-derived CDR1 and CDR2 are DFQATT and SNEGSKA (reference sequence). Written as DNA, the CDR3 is TGCAGTGCTGGAGCTTCGGCGGCTTTCTTT. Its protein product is CSAGASAAFF.

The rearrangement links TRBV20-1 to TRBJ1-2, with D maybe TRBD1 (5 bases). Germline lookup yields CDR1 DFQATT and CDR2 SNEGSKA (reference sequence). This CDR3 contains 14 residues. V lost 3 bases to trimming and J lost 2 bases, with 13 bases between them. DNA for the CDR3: TGCAGTGCTAGTAGGGGCAGGAGAAACTATGGCTACACCTTC. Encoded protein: CSASRGRRNYGYTF.

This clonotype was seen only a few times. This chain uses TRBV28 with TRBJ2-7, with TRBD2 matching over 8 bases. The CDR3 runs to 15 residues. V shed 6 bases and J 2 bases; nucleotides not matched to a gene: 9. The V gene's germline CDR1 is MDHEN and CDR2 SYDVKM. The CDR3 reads CASRTRAGDPYEQYF. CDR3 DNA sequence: TGTGCCAGCAGGACCCGAGCGGGAGACCCCTACGAGCAGTACTTC. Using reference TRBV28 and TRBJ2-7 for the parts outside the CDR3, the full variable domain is DVKVTQSSRYLVKRTGEKVFLECVQDMDHENMFWYRQDPGLGLRLIYFSYDVKMKEKGDIPEGYSVSREKKERFSLILESASTNQTSMYLCASRTRAGDPYEQYFGPGTRLTVT.

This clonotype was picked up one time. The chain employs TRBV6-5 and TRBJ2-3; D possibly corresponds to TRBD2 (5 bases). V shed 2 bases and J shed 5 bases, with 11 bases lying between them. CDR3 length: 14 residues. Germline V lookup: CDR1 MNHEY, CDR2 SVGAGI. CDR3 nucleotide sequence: TGTGCCAGCAGTTACAACCTCCGGGAAGATACGCAGTATTTT. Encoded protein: CASSYNLREDTQYF.

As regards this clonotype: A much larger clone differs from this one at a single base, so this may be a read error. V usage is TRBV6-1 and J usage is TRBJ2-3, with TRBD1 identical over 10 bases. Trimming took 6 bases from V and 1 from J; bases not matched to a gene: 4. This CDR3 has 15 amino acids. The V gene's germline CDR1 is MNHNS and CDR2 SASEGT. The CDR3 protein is CASRVGTGGTDTQYF. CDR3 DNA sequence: TGTGCCAGCAGGGTCGGGACAGGGGGCACAGATACGCAGTATTTT.

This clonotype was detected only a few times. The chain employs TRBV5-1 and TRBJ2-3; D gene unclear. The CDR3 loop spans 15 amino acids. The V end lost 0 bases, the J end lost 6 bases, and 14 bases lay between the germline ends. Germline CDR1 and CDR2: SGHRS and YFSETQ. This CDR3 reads CASSLEGLVGDTQYF. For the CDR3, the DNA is TGCGCCAGCAGCTTGGAAGGCCTCGTGGGGGATACGCAGTATTTT.

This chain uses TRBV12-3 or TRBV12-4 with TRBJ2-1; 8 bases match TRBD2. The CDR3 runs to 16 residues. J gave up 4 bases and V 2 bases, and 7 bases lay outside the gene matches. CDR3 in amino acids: CASSLLSGGHYNEQFF. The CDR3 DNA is TGTGCCAGCAGTTTACTCAGCGGGGGCCATTACAATGAGCAGTTCTTC.

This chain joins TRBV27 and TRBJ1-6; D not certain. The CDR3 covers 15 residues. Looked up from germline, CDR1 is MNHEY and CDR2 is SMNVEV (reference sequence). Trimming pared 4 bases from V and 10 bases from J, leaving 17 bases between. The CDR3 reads CASSSASRLESPLHF. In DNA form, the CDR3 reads TGTGCCAGCAGTTCCGCCAGCCGTTTGGAATCACCCCTCCACTTT.

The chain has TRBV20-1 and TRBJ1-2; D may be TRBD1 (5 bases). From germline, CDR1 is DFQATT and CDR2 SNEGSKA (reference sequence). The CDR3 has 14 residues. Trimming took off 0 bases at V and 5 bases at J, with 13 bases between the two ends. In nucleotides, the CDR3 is TGCAGTGCTAGAGAGGCGGGGCTGGGGTATGGCTACACCTTC. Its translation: CSAREAGLGYGYTF.

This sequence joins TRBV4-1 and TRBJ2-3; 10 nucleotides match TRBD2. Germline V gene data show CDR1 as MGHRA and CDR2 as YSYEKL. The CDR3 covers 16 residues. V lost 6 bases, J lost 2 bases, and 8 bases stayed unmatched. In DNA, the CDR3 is TGCGCCAGCAGGCTAGCGGGGGTAATAGACACAGATACGCAGTATTTT. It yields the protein CASRLAGVIDTDTQYF.

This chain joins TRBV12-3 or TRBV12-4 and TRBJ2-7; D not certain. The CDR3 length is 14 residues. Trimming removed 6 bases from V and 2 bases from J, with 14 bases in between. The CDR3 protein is CASRPDSLPYEQYF. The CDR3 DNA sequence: TGTGCCAGCAGGCCAGACTCCCTCCCCTACGAGCAGTACTTC.

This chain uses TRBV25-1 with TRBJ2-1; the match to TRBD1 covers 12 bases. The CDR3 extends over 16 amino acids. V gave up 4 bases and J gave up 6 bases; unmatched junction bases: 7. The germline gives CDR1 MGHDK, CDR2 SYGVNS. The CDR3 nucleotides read TGTGCCAGCAGTGCTTTGGGGACAGGGGGCTCCAATGAGCAGTTCTTC. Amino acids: CASSALGTGGSNEQFF. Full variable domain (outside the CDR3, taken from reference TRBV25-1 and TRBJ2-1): EADIYQTPRYLVIGTGKKITLECSQTMGHDKMYWYQQDPGMELHLIHYSYGVNSTEKGDLSSESTVSRIRTEHFPLTLESARPSHTSQYLCASSALGTGGSNEQFFGPGTRLTVL.

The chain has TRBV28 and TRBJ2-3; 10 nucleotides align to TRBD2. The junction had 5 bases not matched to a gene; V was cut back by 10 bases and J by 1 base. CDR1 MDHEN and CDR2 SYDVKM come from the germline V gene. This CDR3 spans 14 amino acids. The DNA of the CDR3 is TGTGCCATCTTAGCGGGAGGACGCACAGATACGCAGTATTTT. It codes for CAILAGGRTDTQYF.

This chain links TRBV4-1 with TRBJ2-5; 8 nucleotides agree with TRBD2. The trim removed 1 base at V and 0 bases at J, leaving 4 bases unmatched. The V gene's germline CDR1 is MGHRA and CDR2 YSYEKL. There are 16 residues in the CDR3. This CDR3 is CASSQGLANYQETQYF. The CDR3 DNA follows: TGCGCCAGCAGCCAAGGACTAGCGAATTACCAAGAGACCCAGTACTTC.

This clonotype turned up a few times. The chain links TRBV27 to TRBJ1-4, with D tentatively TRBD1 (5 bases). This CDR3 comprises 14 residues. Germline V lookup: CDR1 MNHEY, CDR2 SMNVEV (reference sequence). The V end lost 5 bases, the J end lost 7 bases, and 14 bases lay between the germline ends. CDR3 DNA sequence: TGTGCCAGCAGTCCAGGGACGGTTGGTGAAAAACTGTTTTTT. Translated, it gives CASSPGTVGEKLFF. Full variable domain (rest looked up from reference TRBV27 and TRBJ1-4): EAQVTQNPRYLITVTGKKLTVTCSQNMNHEYMSWYRQDPGLGLRQIYYSMNVEVTDKGDVPEGYKVSRKEKRNFPLILESPSPNQTSLYFCASSPGTVGEKLFFGSGTQLSVL.

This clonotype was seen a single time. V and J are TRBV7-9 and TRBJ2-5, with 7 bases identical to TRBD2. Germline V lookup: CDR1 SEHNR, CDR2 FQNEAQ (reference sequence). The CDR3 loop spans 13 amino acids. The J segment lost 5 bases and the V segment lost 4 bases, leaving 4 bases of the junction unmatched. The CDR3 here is CASSSSAGETQYF. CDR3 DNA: TGTGCCAGCAGCTCATCAGCGGGGGAGACCCAGTACTTC. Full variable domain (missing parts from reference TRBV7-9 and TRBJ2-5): DTGVSQNPRHKITKRGQNVTFRCDPISEHNRLYWYRQTLGQGPEFLTYFQNEAQLEKSRLLSDRFSAERPKGSFSTLEIQRTEQGDSAMYLCASSSSAGETQYFGPGTRLLVL.

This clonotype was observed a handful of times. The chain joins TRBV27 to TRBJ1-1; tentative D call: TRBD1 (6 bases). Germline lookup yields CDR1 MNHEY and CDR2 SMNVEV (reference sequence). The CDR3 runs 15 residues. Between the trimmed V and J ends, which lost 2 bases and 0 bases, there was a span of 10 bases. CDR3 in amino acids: CASSLKGGMNTEAFF. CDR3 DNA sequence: TGTGCCAGCAGTTTAAAGGGGGGGATGAACACTGAAGCTTTCTTT.

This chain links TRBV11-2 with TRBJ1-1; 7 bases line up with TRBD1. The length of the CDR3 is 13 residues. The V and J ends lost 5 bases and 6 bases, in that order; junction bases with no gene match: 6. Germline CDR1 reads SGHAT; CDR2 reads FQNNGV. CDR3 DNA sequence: TGTGCCAGCAGCCCAGGGGGGTGGCCTGAAGCTTTCTTT. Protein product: CASSPGGWPEAFF.

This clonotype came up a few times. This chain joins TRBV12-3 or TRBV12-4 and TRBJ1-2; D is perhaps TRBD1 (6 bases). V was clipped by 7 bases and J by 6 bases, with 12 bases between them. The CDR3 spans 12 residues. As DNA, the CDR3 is TGTGCCAGCACCGCCGCAGGGGATGGCTACACCTTC. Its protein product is CASTAAGDGYTF.